This T cell receptor beta chain is from a study of radiotherapy plus CTLA-4 blockade in lung cancer. Study in general: Of the patients, 15% to 20% showed objective responses and more than 30% attained disease control.

Findings and caveats of the study: TCR clones originating in tumors grew in number in blood after radiotherapy plus ipilimumab. Together with interferon-beta, which increased in serum after radiation, early dynamic changes in blood T cell clones were reportedly the best predictors of response.

This clone was counted only a few times. What it binds is not known. The table came from immunoSEQ multiplex PCR; TCRdb's copy has only in-frame clones and leaves some out. The sample lists 85,000 to 90,000 clones, 72% occurring once. Sequenced here: peripheral blood, sampled from a patient treated with radiotherapy plus ipilimumab. This clonotype was obtained from a human donor with non-small cell lung cancer that progressed on radiotherapy plus ipilimumab.

The CDR3 loop reads CATSRAGNQETQYF. The DNA for the CDR3 is TGTGCCACCAGCAGAGCCGGTAACCAAGAGACCCAGTACTTC. V is TRBV15 and J is TRBJ2-5; no reliable D call. Trimming removed 1 base at V and 0 bases at J, with 6 bases between. Germline V gene sequence: CDR1 LNHNV, CDR2 YYDKDF (reference sequence). The CDR3 spans 14 residues.